The present entry profiles one T cell receptor beta chain with its context. Its antigen is not identified. These data originate in a study of OX40 agonist ivuxolimab in advanced cancers. Across the whole study: Ivuxolimab was administered intravenously to patients at 0.01 to 10 mg/kg every 2 weeks. Hepatocellular carcinoma, melanoma, renal cell or head and neck cancer affected the dose-escalation patients. General study points: Both CD4+ and CD8+ T cell populations in blood had undergone clonal expansion by week 6 at 0.1 to 3.0 mg/kg.

Data came from immunoSEQ multiplex PCR; TCRdb stores just in-frame clones and leaves some out. The data show some 74,000 clones, around 90% seen once. The V and J ends lost 1 base and 3 bases respectively, with 6 bases between them. The germline gives CDR1 SGHTA, CDR2 FQGTGA. This CDR3 is built from 13 residues. The chain is built from TRBV7-3 and TRBJ2-5; a possible D gene is TRBD1 (6 bases). The sample was CD4+ or CD8+ T cells sorted from blood, taken in a trial of the OX40 agonist ivuxolimab. The clonotype comes from an adult with an advanced solid tumor such as melanoma, head and neck, liver or kidney cancer. CDR3 region: CASSLRDKETQYF. For the CDR3, the DNA is TGTGCCAGCAGCTTAAGGGACAAAGAGACCCAGTACTTC.